The clone carrying this T cell receptor beta chain has only a few counts. This entry belongs to a study of T-cell reconstitution after alpha-beta-depleted transplantation in children. The germline CDR1 and CDR2 sequences are SGDLS and YYNGEE. The length of the CDR3 is 17 residues. Losses at the gene ends were 1 base for V and 0 bases for J; bases not matched to a gene: 6. During its preparation, the TCRbeta library received unique molecular identifiers. TCRdb re-derived calls from the PCR reads in MiXCR, one entry per CDR3 protein. This table holds 150,000 to 200,000 distinct CDR3 sequences, roughly 6.8% found once.

This sequence originates from a human donor who donated a stem cell graft to a child with Wiskott-Aldrich syndrome. The sequences come from PBMCs from the stem cell graft donor, collected from the stem cell graft. The chain carries TRBV9 and TRBJ2-4; TRBD2 aligns across 8 bases. The chain's CDR3 is CASSVSGGGAAKNIQYF. The CDR3 nucleotides read TGTGCCAGCAGCGTATCGGGGGGGGGTGCAGCCAAAAACATTCAGTACTTC.